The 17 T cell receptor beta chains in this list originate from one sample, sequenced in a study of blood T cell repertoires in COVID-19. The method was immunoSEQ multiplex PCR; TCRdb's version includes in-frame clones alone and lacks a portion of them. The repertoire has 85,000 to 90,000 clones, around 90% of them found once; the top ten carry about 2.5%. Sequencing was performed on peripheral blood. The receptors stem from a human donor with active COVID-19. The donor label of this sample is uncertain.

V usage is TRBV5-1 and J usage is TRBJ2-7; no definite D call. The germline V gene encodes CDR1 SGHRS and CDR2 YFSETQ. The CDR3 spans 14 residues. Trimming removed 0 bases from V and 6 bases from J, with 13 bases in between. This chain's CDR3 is CASSLGRVRLEQYF. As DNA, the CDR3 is TGCGCCAGCAGCTTGGGCCGCGTACGACTCGAGCAGTACTTC.

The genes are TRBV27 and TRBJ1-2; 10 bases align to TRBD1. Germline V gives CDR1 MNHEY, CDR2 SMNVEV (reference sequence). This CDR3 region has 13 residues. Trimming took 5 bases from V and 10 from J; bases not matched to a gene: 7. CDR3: CASSPRQGAFYTF. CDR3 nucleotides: TGTGCCAGCAGTCCCCGACAGGGGGCGTTCTACACCTTC.

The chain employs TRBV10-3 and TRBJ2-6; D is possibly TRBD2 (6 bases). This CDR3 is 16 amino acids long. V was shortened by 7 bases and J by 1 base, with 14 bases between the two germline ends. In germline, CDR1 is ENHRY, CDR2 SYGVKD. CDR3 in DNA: TGTGCCATCATGGGGGGACTTAATTCTGGGGCCAACGTCCTGACTTTC. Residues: CAIMGGLNSGANVLTF.

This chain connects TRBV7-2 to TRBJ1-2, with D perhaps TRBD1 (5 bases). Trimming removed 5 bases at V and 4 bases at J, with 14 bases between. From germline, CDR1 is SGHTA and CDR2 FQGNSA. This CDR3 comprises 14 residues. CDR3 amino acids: CASSLRRGSYGYTF. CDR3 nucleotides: TGTGCCAGCAGCCTCCGACGGGGGTCCTATGGCTACACCTTC.

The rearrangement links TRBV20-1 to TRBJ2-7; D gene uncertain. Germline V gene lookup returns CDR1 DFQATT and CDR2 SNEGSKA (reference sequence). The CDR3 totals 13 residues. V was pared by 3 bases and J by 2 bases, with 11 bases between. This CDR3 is CSASAGETYEQYF. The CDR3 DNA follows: TGCAGTGCTAGTGCAGGTGAGACCTACGAGCAGTACTTC.

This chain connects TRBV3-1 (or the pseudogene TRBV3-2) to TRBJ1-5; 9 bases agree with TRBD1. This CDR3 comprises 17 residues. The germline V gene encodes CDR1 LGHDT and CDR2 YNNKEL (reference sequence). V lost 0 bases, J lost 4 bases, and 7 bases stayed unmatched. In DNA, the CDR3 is TGTGCCAGCAGCCAAGATCGGGGGACAGGGAATAATCAGCCCCAGCATTTT. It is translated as CASSQDRGTGNNQPQHF.

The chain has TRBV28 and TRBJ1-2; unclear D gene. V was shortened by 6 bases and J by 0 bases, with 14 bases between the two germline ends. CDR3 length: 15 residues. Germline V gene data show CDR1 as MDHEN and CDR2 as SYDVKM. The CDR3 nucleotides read TGTGCCAGCAGCTCTCCTTACCCAGCTAACTATGGCTACACCTTC. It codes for CASSSPYPANYGYTF.

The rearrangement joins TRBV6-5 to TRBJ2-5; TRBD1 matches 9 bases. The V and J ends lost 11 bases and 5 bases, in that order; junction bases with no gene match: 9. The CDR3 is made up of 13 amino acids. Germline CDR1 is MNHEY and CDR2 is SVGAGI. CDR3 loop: CAGGTGLPETQYF. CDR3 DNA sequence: TGTGCCGGCGGGACAGGGTTGCCGGAGACCCAGTACTTC.

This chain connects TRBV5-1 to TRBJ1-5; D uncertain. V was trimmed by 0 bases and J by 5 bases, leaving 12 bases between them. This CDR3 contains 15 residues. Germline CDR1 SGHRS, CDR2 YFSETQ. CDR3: CASSLAGGGDQPQHF. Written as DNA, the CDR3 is TGCGCCAGCAGCTTGGCCGGTGGCGGAGATCAGCCCCAGCATTTT.

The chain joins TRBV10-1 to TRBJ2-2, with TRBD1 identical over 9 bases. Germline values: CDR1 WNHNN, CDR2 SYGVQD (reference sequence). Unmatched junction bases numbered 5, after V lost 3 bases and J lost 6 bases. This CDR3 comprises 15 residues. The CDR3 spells CASSDHRGLAGELFF. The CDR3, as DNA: TGCGCCAGCAGTGATCACAGGGGGCTCGCCGGGGAGCTGTTTTTT.

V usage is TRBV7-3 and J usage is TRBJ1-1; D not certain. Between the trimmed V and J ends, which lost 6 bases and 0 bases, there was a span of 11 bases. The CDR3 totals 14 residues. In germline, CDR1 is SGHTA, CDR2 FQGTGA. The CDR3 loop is CASSSSGLNTEAFF. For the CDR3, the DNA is TGTGCCAGCAGTTCAAGCGGGTTGAACACTGAAGCTTTCTTT.

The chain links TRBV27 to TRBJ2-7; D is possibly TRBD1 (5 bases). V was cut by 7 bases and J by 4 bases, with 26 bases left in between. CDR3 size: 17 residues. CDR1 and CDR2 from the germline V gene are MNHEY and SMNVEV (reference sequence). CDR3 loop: CASTPSRGHGSFYEQYF. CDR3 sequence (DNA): TGTGCCAGCACCCCTAGTCGTGGACACGGAAGTTTTTACGAGCAGTACTTC.

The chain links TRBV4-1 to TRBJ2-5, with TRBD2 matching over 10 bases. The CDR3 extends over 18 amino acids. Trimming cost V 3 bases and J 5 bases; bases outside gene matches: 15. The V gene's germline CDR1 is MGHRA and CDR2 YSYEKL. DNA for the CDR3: TGCGCCAGCAGCCATGGGGGGTTTCCTAGCGGGGGCGTGGAGACCCAGTACTTC. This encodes CASSHGGFPSGGVETQYF.

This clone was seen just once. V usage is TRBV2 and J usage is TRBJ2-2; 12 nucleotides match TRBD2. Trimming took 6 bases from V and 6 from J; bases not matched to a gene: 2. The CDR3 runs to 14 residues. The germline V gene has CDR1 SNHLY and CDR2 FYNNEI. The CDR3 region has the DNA TGTGCCAGCAGACTAGCGGGGGGCGCCGGGGAGCTGTTTTTT. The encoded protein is CASRLAGGAGELFF.

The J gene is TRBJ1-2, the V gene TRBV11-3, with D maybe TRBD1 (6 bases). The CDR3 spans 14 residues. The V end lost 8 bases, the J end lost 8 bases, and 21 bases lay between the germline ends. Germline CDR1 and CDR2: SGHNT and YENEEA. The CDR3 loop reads CASRHRELAGGYTF. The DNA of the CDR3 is TGTGCCAGCCGCCACAGGGAACTGGCGGGCGGCTACACCTTC.

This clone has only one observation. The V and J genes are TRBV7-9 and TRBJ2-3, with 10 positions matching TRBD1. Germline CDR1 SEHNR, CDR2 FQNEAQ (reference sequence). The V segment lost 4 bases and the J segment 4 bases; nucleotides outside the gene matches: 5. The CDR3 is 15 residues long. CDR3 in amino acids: CASSWGQGFSDTQYF. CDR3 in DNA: TGTGCCAGCAGCTGGGGACAGGGGTTTTCAGATACGCAGTATTTT.

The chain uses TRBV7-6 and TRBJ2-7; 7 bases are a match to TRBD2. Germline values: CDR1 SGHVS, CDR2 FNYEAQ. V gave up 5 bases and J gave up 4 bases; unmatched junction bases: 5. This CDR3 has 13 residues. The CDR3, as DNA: TGTGCCAGCAGCATGGGGGGAGGGTACGAGCAGTACTTC. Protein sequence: CASSMGGGYEQYF.